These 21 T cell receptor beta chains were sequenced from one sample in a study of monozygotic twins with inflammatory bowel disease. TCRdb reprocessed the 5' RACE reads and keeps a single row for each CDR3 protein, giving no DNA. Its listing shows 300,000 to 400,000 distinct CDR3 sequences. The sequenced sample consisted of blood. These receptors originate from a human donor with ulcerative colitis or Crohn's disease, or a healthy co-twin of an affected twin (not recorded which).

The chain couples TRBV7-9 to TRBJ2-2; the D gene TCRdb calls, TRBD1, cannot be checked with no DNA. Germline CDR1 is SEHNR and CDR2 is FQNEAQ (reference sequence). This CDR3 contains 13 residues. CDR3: CASSWDNTGELFF.

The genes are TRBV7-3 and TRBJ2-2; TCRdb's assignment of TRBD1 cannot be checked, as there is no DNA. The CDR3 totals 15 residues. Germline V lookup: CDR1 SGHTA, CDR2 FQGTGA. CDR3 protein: CASSMGQQNTGELFF.

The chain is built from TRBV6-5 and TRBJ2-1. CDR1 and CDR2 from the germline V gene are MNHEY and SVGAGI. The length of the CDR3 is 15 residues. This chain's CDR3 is CASSYIRGSHNEQFF.

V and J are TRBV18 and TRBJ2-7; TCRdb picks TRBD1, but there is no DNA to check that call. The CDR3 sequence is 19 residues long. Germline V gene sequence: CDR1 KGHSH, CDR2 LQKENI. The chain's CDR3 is CSSSPWDRKVVGRTYEQYF. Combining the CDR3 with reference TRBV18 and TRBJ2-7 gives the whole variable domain NAGVMQNPRHLVRRRGQEARLRCSPMKGHSHVYWYRQLPEEGLKFMVYLQKENIIDESGMPKERFSAEFPKEGPSILRIQQVVRGDSAAYFCSSSPWDRKVVGRTYEQYFGPGTRLTVT.

The CDR3 is CASSQDWGGQETQYF. The V call is TRBV4-2, the J call TRBJ2-5; TCRdb's D gene call, TRBD1, goes unchecked for lack of DNA. Per germline, CDR1 LGHNA and CDR2 YNFKEQ. This CDR3 region has 15 residues.

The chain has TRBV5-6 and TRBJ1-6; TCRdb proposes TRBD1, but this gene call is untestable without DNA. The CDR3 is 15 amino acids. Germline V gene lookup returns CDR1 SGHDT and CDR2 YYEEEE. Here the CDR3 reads CASSLWGRVDSPLHF.

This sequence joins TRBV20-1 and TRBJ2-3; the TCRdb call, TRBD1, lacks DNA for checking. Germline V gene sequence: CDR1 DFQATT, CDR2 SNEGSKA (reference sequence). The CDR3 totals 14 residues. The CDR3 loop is CSARRSGQGATQYF.

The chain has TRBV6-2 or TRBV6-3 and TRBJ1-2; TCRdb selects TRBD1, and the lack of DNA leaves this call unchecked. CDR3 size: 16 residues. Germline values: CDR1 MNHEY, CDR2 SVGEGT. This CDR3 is CASSYPDRNSNYGYTF.

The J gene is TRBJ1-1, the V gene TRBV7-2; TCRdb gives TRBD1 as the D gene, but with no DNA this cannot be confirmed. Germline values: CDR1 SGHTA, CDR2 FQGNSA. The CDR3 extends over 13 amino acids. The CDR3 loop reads CASSSTGLNEAFF.

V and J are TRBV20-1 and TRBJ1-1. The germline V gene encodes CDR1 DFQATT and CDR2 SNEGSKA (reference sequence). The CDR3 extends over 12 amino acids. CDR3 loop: CSAYLGNTEAFF.

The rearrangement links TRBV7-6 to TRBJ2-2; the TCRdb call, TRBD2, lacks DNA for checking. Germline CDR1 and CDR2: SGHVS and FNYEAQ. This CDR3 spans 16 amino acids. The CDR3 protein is CASRESGGTNTGELFF.

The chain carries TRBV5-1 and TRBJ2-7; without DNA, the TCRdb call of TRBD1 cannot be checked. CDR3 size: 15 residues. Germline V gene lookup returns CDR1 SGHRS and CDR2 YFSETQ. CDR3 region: CASSPGGGGFYEQYF. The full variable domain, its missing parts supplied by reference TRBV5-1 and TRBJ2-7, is KAGVTQTPRYLIKTRGQQVTLSCSPISGHRSVSWYQQTPGQGLQFLFEYFSETQRNKGNFPGRFSGRQFSNSRSEMNVSTLELGDSALYLCASSPGGGGFYEQYFGPGTRLTVT.

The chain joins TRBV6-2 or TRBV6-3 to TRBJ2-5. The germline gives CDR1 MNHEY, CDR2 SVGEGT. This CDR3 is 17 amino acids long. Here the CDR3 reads CASSYHRTEHYQETQYF.

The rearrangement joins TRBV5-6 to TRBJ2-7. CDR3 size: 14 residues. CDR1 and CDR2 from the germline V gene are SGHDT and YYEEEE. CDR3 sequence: CASSLAVLTNEQYF.

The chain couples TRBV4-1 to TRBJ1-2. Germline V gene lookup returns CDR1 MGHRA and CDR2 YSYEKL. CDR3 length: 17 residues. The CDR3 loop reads CASSQGQTGFGNYGYTF.

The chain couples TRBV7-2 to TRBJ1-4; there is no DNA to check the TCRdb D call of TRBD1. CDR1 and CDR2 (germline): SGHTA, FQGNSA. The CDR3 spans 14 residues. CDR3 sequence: CASSQNTGQEKLFF.

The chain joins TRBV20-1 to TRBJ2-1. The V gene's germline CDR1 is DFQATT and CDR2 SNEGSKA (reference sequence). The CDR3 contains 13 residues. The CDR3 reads CSARARGYGEQFF.

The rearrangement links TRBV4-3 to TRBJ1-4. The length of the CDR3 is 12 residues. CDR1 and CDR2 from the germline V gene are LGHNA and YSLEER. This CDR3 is CASSQEGGKLFF.

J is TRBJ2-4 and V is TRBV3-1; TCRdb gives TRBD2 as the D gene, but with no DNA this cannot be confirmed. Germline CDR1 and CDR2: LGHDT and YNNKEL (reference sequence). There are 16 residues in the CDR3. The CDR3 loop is CASTAALAGGTNIQYF.

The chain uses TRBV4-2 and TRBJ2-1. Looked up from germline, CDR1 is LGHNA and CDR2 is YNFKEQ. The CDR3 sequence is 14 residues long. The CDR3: CASTPTQTYNEQFF.

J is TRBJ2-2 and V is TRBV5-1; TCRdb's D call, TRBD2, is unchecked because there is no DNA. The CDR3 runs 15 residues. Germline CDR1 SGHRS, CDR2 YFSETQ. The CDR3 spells CASSLGGAESGELFF.